This T cell receptor (beta chain) was recovered during a study of blood T cell repertoires in COVID-19 (dated by TCRdb to between 2020 and 2021). General notes on the study: The collaborator samples originated in the United States, Italy and Spain and spanned the acute and convalescent phases of COVID-19. The samples were drawn from two sources: the first 160 participants of the ongoing ImmuneRACE study, and 1,000 to 1,500 subjects contributed by 6 global collaborators. The dataset comprised deeply sampled blood TCRbeta repertoires from subjects exposed to, actively infected with, or recovered from COVID-19. The material from the prospective study consisted of cDNA or gDNA derived from T cells, B-cell-depleted T cells, or PBMCs. Sample metadata almost always included a de-identified subject ID, COVID-19 status, age in years and sex. Where available, HLA class I and class II types were obtained from metadata supplied by the sample provider rather than from assay-based typing. A freely available public database, intended as a resource for researchers studying the immune response to SARS-CoV-2, is where the repertoires were released. The paper's findings and limits, for the study overall: The quantity of clinical and demographic metadata differed by source and by participant and was supplied without curation.

The immunoSEQ Assay, a bias-controlled multiplex PCR, was used to amplify TCRbeta CDR3 regions from genomic DNA. The authors' analysis ran thus. The number of nucleated cells in each sample was estimated from the amplification of reference gene primers within the assay. To quantify the absolute abundance of each unique TCRbeta CDR3 rearrangement, sequence reads were collapsed and filtered. For each sample, productive Simpson clonality was calculated by taking the square root of Simpson's diversity index across productive rearrangements. Not all clones reach the TCRdb copy of this immuneACCESS table, which keeps in-frame sequences only. Checked studies attribute under half of the gap to unresolved V genes and leave the rest unexplained. V, J and clone size were drawn from that table, and D and trimming were deduced from the DNA. The sample table contains about 93,000 clones; only one count was recorded for 80% of them. The top ten hold about 15% of the sample.

About this clone: The antigen this receptor binds is unknown. Per-nucleotide qualities are absent, and no much larger clonotype sits a single base away.

Collaborating institutions collected whole blood in K2EDTA tubes following their own protocols. Collaborator samples were shipped for TCRbeta analysis as frozen whole blood, isolated PBMCs, or DNA extracted from either sample type. Source material: peripheral blood. This receptor was identified in a human donor in a cohort sampled during active COVID-19.

The CDR3 reads CASTPRRISPLHF. The DNA sequence reads TGTGCCAGCACCCCCCGGCGGATTTCACCCCTCCACTTT. Here the chain combines TRBV6-5 and TRBJ1-6; the D gene remains uncertain. Taken from cysteine to phenylalanine, the CDR3 has 13 residues. Only the CDR3 region is kept as DNA, spanning 39 bases read in frame from base 1. CDR1 and CDR2 were assigned from the germline V gene as MNHEY and SVGAGI. V gives up 7 bases and J gives up 9 bases, and the segment between their germline ends measures 13 bases.